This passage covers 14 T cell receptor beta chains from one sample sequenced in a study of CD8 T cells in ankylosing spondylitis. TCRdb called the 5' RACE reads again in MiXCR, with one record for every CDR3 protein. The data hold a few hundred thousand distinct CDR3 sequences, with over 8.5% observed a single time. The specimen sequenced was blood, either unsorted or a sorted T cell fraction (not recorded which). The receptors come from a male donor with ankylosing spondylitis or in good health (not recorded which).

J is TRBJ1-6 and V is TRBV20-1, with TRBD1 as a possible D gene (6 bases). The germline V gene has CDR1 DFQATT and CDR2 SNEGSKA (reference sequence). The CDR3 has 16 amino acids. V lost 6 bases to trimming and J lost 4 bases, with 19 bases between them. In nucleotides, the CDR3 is TGCAGTGCGCGCAGGGAGGGGGTGACTTATAATTCACCCCTCCACTTT. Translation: CSARREGVTYNSPLHF.

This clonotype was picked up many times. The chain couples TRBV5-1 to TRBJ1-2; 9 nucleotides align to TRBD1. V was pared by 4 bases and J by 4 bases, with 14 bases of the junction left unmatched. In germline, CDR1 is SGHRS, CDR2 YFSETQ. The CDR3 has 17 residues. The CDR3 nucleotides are TGCGCCAGCAGCCTGGCGTCCGGGACAGGGCCGATCTATGGCTACACCTTC. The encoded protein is CASSLASGTGPIYGYTF.

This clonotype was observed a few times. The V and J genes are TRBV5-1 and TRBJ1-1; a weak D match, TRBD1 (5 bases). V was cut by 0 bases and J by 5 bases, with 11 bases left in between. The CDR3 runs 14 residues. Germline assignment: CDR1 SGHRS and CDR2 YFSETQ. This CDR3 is CASSLGGEVTEAFF. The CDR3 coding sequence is TGCGCCAGCAGCTTGGGGGGCGAGGTAACTGAAGCTTTCTTT. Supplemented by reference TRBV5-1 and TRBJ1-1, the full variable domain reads KAGVTQTPRYLIKTRGQQVTLSCSPISGHRSVSWYQQTPGQGLQFLFEYFSETQRNKGNFPGRFSGRQFSNSRSEMNVSTLELGDSALYLCASSLGGEVTEAFFGQGTRLTVV.

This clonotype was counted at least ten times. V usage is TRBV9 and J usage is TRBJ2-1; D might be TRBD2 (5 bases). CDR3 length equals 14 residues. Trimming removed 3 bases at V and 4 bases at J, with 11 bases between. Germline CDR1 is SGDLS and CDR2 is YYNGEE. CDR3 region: CASSASSGYNEQFF. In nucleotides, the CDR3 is TGTGCCAGCAGCGCCTCCTCGGGATACAATGAGCAGTTCTTC.

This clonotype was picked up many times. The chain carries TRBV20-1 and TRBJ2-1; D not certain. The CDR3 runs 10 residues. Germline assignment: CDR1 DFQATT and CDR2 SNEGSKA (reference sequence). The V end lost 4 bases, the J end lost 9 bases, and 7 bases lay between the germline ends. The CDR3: CSATDGEQFF. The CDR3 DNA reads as TGCAGTGCTACCGACGGTGAGCAGTTCTTC.

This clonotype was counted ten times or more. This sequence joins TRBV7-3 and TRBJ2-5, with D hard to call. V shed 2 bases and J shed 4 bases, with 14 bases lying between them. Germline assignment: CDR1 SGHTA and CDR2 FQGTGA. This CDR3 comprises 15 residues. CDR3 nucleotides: TGTGCCAGCAGCTTATTTGGGATGGGTGGAGAGACCCAGTACTTC. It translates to CASSLFGMGGETQYF.

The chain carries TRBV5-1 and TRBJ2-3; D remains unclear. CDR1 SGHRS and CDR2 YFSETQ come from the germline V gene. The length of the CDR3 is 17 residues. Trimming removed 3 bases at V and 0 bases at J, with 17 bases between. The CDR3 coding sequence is TGCGCCAGCAGCTCCTCCGCCTCTGATTCTAGCACAGATACGCAGTATTTT. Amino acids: CASSSSASDSSTDTQYF.

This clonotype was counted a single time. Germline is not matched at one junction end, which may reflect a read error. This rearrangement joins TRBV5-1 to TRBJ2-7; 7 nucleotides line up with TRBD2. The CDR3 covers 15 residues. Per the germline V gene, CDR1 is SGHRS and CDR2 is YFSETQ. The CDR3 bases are TGCGCCAGCGGCTTGTATGGCGCTAGCGGCTACGAGCAGTACTTC. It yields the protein CASGLYGASGYEQYF.

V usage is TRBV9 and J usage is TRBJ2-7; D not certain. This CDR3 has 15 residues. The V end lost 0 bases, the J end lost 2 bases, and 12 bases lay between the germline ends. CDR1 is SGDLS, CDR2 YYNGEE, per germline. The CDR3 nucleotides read TGTGCCAGCAGCGTAGACGTCGGTTTAGCCTACGAGCAGTACTTC. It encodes CASSVDVGLAYEQYF.

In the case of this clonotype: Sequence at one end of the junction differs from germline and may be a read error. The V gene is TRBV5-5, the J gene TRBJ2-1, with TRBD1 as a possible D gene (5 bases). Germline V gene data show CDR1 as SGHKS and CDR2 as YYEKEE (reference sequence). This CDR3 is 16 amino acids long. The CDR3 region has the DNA TGTGCCAGCCGCTTTCGGACCGCGCAGGGCTTCAATGAGCAGTTCTTC. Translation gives CASRFRTAQGFNEQFF.

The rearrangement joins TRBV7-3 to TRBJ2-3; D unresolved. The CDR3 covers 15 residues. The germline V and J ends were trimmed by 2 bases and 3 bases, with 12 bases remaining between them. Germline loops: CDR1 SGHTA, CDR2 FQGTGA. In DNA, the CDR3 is TGTGCCAGCAGCTTATCCCCCGGTAGGACAGATACGCAGTATTTT. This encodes CASSLSPGRTDTQYF.

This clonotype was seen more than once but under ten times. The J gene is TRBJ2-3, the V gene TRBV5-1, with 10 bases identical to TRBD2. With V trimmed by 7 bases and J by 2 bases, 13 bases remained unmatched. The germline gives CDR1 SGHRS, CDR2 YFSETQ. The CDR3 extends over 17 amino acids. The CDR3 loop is CASGSLAGALNTDTQYF. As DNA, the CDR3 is TGCGCCAGCGGCTCCCTAGCGGGGGCCCTCAACACAGATACGCAGTATTTT. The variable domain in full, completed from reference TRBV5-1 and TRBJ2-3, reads KAGVTQTPRYLIKTRGQQVTLSCSPISGHRSVSWYQQTPGQGLQFLFEYFSETQRNKGNFPGRFSGRQFSNSRSEMNVSTLELGDSALYLCASGSLAGALNTDTQYFGPGTRLTVL.

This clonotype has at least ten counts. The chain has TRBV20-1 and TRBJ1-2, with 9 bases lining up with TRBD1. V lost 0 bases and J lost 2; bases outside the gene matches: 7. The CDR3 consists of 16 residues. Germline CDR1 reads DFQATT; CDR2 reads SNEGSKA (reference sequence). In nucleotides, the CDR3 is TGCAGTGCTAGAGATAAGAGGACAGGGGCGAACTATGGCTACACCTTC. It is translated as CSARDKRTGANYGYTF.

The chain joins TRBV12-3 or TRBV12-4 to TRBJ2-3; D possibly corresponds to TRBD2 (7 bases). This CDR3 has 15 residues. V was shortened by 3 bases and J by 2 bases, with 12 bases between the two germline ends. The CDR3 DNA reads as TGTGCCAGCAGTTTTGGGGGGGGCAACACAGATACGCAGTATTTT. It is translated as CASSFGGGNTDTQYF.